This T cell receptor (beta chain) was sequenced for a study of cytomegalovirus exposure and HLA in healthy donors. PCR employed 60 Vbeta and 13 Jbeta primers. Libraries were prepared by immunoSEQ multiplex PCR; TCRdb keeps only in-frame clonotypes and omits some of them. The repertoire holds approximately 100,000 clones, with 85% as singletons. The specimen was PBMCs. The TCR originated in a man between 35 and 55 years old in good health and CMV-seropositive.

The CDR3 sequence: CASSPGDIAKNIQYF. CDR3 bases: TGCGCCAGCAGCCCTGGGGACATAGCCAAAAACATTCAGTACTTC. The rearrangement links TRBV4-1 to TRBJ2-4; tentatively, D is TRBD1 (6 bases). CDR3 length equals 15 residues. Germline loops: CDR1 MGHRA, CDR2 YSYEKL. V was pared by 4 bases and J by 0 bases, with 10 bases between.